The next 19 T cell receptor beta chains were all read from a single sample in a study of cytomegalovirus exposure and HLA in healthy donors. Clones were read by immunoSEQ multiplex PCR, and TCRdb kept only the in-frame ones, dropping some. The data show 120,000 to 150,000 clones, 80% to 90% seen once. The sample consisted of PBMCs. The receptors come from a man in his late teens or twenties in good health and CMV-seropositive.

This clone was found a few times. V gene TRBV18 combines with J gene TRBJ1-6; D may be TRBD1 (5 bases). This CDR3 is 17 amino acids long. CDR1 KGHSH and CDR2 LQKENI come from the germline V gene. V shed 5 bases and J shed 10 bases, with 24 bases lying between them. CDR3 in DNA: TGTGCCAGCTCATCCTCTTTTATGACAGACGGTGGATCACCCCTCCACTTT. Amino acid sequence: CASSSSFMTDGGSPLHF.

The chain recombines TRBV6-4 with TRBJ2-3; 8 bases align to TRBD2. The CDR3 is 13 residues long. Germline V gives CDR1 MRHNA, CDR2 SNTAGT. The V and J ends lost 0 bases and 14 bases, in that order; junction bases with no gene match: 7. CDR3 sequence (DNA): TGTGCCAGCAGTGACTCCCCCGGGACTAGTTTGTATTTT. This gives the protein CASSDSPGTSLYF.

As for this clone: This sample includes further DNA sequences coding for the same CDR3. V and J are TRBV18 and TRBJ1-4, with TRBD1 identical over 9 bases. Germline trimming cut 6 bases from V and 7 bases from J; bases unmatched to any gene: 6. Germline V gene lookup returns CDR1 KGHSH and CDR2 LQKENI. This CDR3 is built from 14 residues. The CDR3 here is CASSPGQGGEKLFF. CDR3 coding DNA: TGTGCCAGCTCCCCGGGACAGGGAGGTGAAAAACTGTTTTTT.

About this clone: One end of the junction fails to match germline, which may point to a read error. The genes are TRBV7-7 and TRBJ2-5; TRBD1 matches 8 bases. CDR3 size: 14 residues. Germline CDR1 is SSHAT and CDR2 is FNYEAQ (reference sequence). The CDR3 sequence: CASSLQGARETQYF. Written as DNA, the CDR3 is TGTGCTAGCAGCTTGCAGGGGGCGCGGGAGACCCAGTACTTC.

This chain connects TRBV5-4 to TRBJ1-3; possibly TRBD1 for D (6 bases). The V end lost 4 bases, the J end lost 0 bases, and 17 bases lay between the germline ends. Germline V gene sequence: CDR1 SGHNT, CDR2 YYREEE (reference sequence). The CDR3 runs to 17 residues. The CDR3 loop is CASSQRTAPDSGNTIYF. The DNA for the CDR3 is TGTGCCAGCAGCCAAAGGACAGCCCCAGACTCTGGAAACACCATATATTTT.

V and J are TRBV30 and TRBJ1-2, with 9 bases matching TRBD1. Germline V lookup: CDR1 GTSNPN, CDR2 SVGIG (reference sequence). The V gene end was trimmed by 2 bases and the J gene end by 6 bases; junction bases not matched to a gene: 7. The CDR3 is 14 residues long. The CDR3 nucleotides read TGTGCCTGGAGTCTAAACAGGGGGCTCCATGGCTACACCTTC. Encoded protein: CAWSLNRGLHGYTF.

V and J are TRBV5-1 and TRBJ2-2; TRBD2 matches 12 bases. The CDR3 sequence is 18 residues long. Germline V gene sequence: CDR1 SGHRS, CDR2 YFSETQ. V shed 2 bases and J 0 bases; nucleotides not matched to a gene: 5. The CDR3 sequence: CASSFLTSGSSNTGELFF. The CDR3 DNA is TGCGCCAGCAGCTTCCTGACTAGCGGGAGTTCGAACACCGGGGAGCTGTTTTTT.

The rearrangement uses TRBV19 and TRBJ2-1; the D gene is possibly TRBD2 (6 bases). CDR3 length: 16 amino acids. The V end was cut by 4 bases, the J end by 2 bases, with 15 bases between. Germline-derived CDR1 and CDR2 are LNHDA and SQIVND (reference sequence). The CDR3 coding sequence is TGTGCCAGTAGTACCTTCCTAGCGACCCCCTACAATGAGCAGTTCTTC. Its translation is CASSTFLATPYNEQFF.

The V gene is TRBV27, the J gene TRBJ2-6; 11 bases agree with TRBD2. The V gene end was trimmed by 4 bases and the J gene end by 1 base; junction bases not matched to a gene: 9. The CDR3 is 19 amino acids. CDR1 MNHEY and CDR2 SMNVEV come from the germline V gene (reference sequence). This CDR3 is CASSYRVSGRASGANVLTF. The CDR3 nucleotides are TGTGCCAGCAGTTACAGGGTTAGCGGGAGGGCTTCTGGGGCCAACGTCCTGACTTTC.

V and J are TRBV9 and TRBJ1-2; D is undetermined. This CDR3 comprises 16 residues. CDR1 SGDLS and CDR2 YYNGEE come from the germline V gene. The V gene lost 0 bases and the J gene lost 4 bases, with 16 bases spanning the gap. The CDR3 region is CASSVATPGSAYGYTF. CDR3 coding DNA: TGTGCCAGCAGCGTAGCTACACCGGGATCTGCCTATGGCTACACCTTC.

The rearrangement joins TRBV5-3 to TRBJ1-5; D is unresolved. TRBV5-3 is an ORF; its function is uncertain. V was pared by 4 bases and J by 1 base, with 15 bases between. This CDR3 comprises 16 residues. For the CDR3, the DNA is TGTGCCAGAAGCGGCGGAGGTCCCGGAAGCAATCAGCCCCAGCATTTT. The encoded protein is CARSGGGPGSNQPQHF.

The genes are TRBV28 and TRBJ2-7; 7 bases agree with TRBD1. This CDR3 is built from 14 residues. V lost 6 bases to trimming and J lost 6 bases; unmatched junction nucleotides: 11. The germline CDR1 and CDR2 sequences are MDHEN and SYDVKM. CDR3 sequence (DNA): TGTGCCAGCAGAACCGGGACAGCTATTTCCGAGCAGTACTTC. Translating it yields CASRTGTAISEQYF.

The chain is built from TRBV7-2 and TRBJ1-5; TRBD1 matches 8 bases. CDR1 SGHTA and CDR2 FQGNSA come from the germline V gene. The V and J ends lost 1 base and 10 bases, in that order; junction bases with no gene match: 9. This CDR3 is 15 amino acids long. This chain's CDR3 is CASSLGKTGAGPQHF. In nucleotides, the CDR3 is TGTGCCAGCAGCTTAGGGAAGACAGGGGCCGGCCCCCAGCATTTT.

The J gene is TRBJ2-2, the V gene TRBV29-1; D possibly corresponds to TRBD2 (6 bases). The V end was cut by 6 bases, the J end by 7 bases, with 15 bases between. This CDR3 spans 13 amino acids. Germline assignment: CDR1 SQVTM and CDR2 ANQGSEA. The CDR3 sequence: CSVRETDVGELFF. CDR3 nucleotides: TGCAGCGTGCGGGAAACGGACGTCGGGGAGCTGTTTTTT.

This clone came up once. The chain has TRBV5-1 and TRBJ1-1; D unresolved. This CDR3 is 13 amino acids long. The V end lost 5 bases, the J end lost 0 bases, and 8 bases lay between the germline ends. Germline V gene data show CDR1 as SGHRS and CDR2 as YFSETQ. CDR3 sequence: CASRSKLNTEAFF. The CDR3, as DNA: TGCGCCAGCAGATCTAAATTGAACACTGAAGCTTTCTTT. Supplemented by reference TRBV5-1 and TRBJ1-1, the full variable domain reads KAGVTQTPRYLIKTRGQQVTLSCSPISGHRSVSWYQQTPGQGLQFLFEYFSETQRNKGNFPGRFSGRQFSNSRSEMNVSTLELGDSALYLCASRSKLNTEAFFGQGTRLTVV.

This sequence joins TRBV5-1 and TRBJ1-1; D may be TRBD1 (5 bases). The CDR3 is 12 amino acids. Germline values: CDR1 SGHRS, CDR2 YFSETQ. Trimming left V 2 bases short and J 7 bases short, with 9 bases between. The CDR3 sequence is CASSFFQGEAFF. The CDR3 nucleotides read TGCGCCAGCAGCTTCTTCCAGGGTGAAGCTTTCTTT.

The chain links TRBV12-5 to TRBJ1-2, with D uncertain. Germline V gene data show CDR1 as LGHNT and CDR2 as FRNRAP. The CDR3 has 13 amino acids. Deletions cut 4 bases from V and 8 bases from J, with 14 bases between. CDR3: CASGSTGRGGYTF. DNA for the CDR3: TGTGCTAGTGGTTCCACCGGCCGCGGAGGCTACACCTTC.

The genes are TRBV7-9 and TRBJ2-7; the D gene is possibly TRBD2 (6 bases). This CDR3 has 17 amino acids. Germline CDR1 and CDR2: SEHNR and FQNEAQ (reference sequence). V was clipped by 1 base and J by 2 bases, with 18 bases between them. CDR3 in amino acids: CASSLVNLGGATYEQYF. The CDR3 bases are TGTGCCAGCAGCTTAGTTAATCTCGGGGGAGCGACCTACGAGCAGTACTTC.

The V gene is TRBV6-6, the J gene TRBJ1-6; TRBD1 agrees at 10 bases. From germline, CDR1 is MNHNY and CDR2 SVGAGI (reference sequence). V gave up 6 bases and J gave up 10 bases; unmatched junction bases: 9. The CDR3 has 15 residues. The CDR3: CASRGEGQGNSPLHF. The CDR3 coding sequence is TGTGCCAGCAGAGGCGAGGGACAGGGGAACTCACCCCTCCACTTT.